This T cell receptor beta chain came from a study of blood T cell repertoires in COVID-19. Repertoires were generated with immunoSEQ multiplex PCR, while TCRdb's copy carries only in-frame clones and drops some. The data show about 200,000 clones, with 94% seen just once and roughly 0.76% held by the top ten. This CDR3 has 16 residues. CDR1 and CDR2 from the germline V gene are LNHDA and SQIVND (reference sequence). V lost 1 base and J lost 0, with 11 bases in between. In Seattle, patients joined the study during active infection and were tracked longitudinally. The sequence was obtained from a young man with COVID-19, enrolled during active disease. The sequencing sample was made of peripheral blood. The chain has TRBV19 and TRBJ2-3; no reliable D call. CDR3 in DNA: TGTGCCAGTAGTATAGTAGCCCGATTAAGCACAGATACGCAGTATTTT. Its protein is CASSIVARLSTDTQYF.